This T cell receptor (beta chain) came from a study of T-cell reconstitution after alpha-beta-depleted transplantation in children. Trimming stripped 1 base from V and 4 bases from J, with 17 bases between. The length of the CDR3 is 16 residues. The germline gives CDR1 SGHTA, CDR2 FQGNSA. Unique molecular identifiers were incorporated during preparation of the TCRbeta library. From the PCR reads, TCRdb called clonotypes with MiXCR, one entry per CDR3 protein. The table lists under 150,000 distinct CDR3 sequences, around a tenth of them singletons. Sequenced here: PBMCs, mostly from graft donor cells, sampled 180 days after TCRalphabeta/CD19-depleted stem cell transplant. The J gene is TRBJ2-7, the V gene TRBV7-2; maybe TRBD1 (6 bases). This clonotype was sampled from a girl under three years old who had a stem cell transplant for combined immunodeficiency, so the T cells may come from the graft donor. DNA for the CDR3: TGTGCCAGCAGCTTAGGGCTGTCAGGGGACCATTACGAGCAGTACTTC. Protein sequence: CASSLGLSGDHYEQYF.